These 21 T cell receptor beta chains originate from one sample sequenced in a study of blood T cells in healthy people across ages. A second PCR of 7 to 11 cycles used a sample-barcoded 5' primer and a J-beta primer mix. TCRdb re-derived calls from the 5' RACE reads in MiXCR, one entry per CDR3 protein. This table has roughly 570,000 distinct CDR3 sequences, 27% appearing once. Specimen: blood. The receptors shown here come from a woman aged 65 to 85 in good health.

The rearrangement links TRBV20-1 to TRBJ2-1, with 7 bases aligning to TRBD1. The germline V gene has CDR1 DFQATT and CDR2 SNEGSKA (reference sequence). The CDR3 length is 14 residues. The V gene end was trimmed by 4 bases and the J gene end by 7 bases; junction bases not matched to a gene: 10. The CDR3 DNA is TGCAGTGCTACGGACAGGCGGGCCTGGAATGAGCAGTTCTTC. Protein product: CSATDRRAWNEQFF.

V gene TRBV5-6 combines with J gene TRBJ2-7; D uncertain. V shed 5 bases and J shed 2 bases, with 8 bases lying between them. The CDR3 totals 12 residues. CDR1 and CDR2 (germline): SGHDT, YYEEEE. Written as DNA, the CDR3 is TGTGCCAGCAGGAGAAGCCCCTACGAGCAGTACTTC. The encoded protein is CASRRSPYEQYF.

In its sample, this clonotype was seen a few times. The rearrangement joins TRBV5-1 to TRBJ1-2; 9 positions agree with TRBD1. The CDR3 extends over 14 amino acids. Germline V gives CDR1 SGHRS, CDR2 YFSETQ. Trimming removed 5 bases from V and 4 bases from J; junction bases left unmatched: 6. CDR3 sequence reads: CASSPTGGVYGYTF. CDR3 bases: TGCGCCAGCAGTCCTACAGGGGGCGTCTATGGCTACACCTTC.

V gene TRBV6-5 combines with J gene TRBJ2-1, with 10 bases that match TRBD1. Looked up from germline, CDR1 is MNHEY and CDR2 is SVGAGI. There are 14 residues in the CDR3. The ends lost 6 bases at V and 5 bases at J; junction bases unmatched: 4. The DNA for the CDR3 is TGTGCCAGCAGACGGACAGGGGGGCACAATGAGCAGTTCTTC. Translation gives CASRRTGGHNEQFF.

CDR3 nucleotide sequence: TGTGCCAGCAGTTACGTTCGGGGGGGAAGTGAAAAACTGTTTTTT. This codes for CASSYVRGGSEKLFF. This chain connects TRBV6-6 to TRBJ1-4, with D perhaps matching TRBD1 (5 bases). This CDR3 is built from 15 residues. The V end lost 2 bases, the J end lost 7 bases, and 14 bases lay between the germline ends. Germline V lookup: CDR1 MNHNY, CDR2 SVGAGI (reference sequence).

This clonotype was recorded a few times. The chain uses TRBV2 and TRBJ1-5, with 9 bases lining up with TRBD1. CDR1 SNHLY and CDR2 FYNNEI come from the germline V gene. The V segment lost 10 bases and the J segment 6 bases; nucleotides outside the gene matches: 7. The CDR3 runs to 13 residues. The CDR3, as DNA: TGTGCCACCAAGGGGACAGGGCGTCAGCCCCAGCATTTT. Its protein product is CATKGTGRQPQHF.

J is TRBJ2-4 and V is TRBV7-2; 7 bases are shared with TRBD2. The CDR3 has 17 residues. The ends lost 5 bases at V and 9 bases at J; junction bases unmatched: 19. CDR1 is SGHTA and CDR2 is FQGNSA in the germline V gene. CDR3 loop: CASSPGGIKLAFGIQYF. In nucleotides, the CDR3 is TGTGCCAGCAGCCCCGGGGGGATCAAGTTGGCCTTTGGCATTCAGTACTTC.

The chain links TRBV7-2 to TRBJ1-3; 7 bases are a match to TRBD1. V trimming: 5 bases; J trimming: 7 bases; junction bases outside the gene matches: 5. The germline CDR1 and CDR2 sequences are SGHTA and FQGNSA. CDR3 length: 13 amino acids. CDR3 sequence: CASSPDRANTIYF. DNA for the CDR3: TGTGCCAGCAGCCCCGACAGGGCGAACACCATATATTTT.

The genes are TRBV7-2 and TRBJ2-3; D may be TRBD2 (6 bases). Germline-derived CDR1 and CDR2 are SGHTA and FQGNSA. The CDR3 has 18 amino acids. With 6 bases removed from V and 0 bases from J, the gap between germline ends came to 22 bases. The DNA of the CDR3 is TGTGCCAGCAGAAAATCTCCGCTTCGCGGGGCTAGCACAGATACGCAGTATTTT. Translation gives CASRKSPLRGASTDTQYF.

The chain's CDR3 is CASSLAVGGTEAFF. The CDR3 DNA reads TGCGCCAGCAGCTTGGCGGTGGGGGGTACTGAAGCTTTCTTT. The rearrangement joins TRBV5-1 to TRBJ1-1; D is possibly TRBD1 (5 bases). The germline gives CDR1 SGHRS, CDR2 YFSETQ. Between the trimmed V and J ends, which lost 0 bases and 5 bases, there was a span of 11 bases. The length of the CDR3 is 14 residues.

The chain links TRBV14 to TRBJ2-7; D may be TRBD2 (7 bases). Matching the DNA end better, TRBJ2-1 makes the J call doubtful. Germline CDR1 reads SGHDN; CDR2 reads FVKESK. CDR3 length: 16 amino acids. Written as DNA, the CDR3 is TGTGCCAGCAGCCAATTAGGGGGGGGGCTCTACAATGAGCAGTTCTTC. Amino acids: CASSQLGGGLYNEQFF.

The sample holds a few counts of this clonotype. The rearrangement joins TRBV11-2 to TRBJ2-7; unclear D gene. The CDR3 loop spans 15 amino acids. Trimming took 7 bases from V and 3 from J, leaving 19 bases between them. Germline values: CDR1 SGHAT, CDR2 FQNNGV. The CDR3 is CASTASAVEVYEQYF. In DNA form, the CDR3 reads TGTGCCAGCACTGCGTCGGCAGTAGAGGTCTACGAGCAGTACTTC.

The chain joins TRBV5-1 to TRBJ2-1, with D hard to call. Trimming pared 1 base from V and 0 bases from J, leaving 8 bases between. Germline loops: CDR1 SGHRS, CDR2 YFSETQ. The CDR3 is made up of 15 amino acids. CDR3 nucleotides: TGCGCCAGCAGCTTGTCACCTAGCTCCTACAATGAGCAGTTCTTC. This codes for CASSLSPSSYNEQFF.

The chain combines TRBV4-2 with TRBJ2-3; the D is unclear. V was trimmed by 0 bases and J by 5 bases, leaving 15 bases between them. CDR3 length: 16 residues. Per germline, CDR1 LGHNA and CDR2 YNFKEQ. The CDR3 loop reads CASSQEGNARRDTQYF. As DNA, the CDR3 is TGTGCCAGCAGCCAAGAGGGAAACGCGAGGAGAGATACGCAGTATTTT.

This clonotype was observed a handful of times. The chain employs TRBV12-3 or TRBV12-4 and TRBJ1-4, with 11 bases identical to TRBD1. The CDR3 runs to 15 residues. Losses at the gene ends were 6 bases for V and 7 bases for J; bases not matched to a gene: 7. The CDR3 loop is CASRPGQGGGEKLFF. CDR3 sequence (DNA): TGTGCCAGCAGGCCGGGACAGGGGGGAGGTGAAAAACTGTTTTTT.

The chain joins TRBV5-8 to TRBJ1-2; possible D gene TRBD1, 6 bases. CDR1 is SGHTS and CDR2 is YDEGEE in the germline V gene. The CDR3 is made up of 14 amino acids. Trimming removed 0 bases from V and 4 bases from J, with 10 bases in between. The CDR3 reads CASSLVGAFYGYTF. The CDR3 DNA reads TGTGCCAGCAGCTTGGTGGGGGCTTTCTATGGCTACACCTTC. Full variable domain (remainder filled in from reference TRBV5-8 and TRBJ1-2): EAGVTQSPTHLIKTRGQQATLRCSPISGHTSVYWYQQALGLGLQFLLWYDEGEERNRGNFPPRFSGRQFPNYSSELNVNALELEDSALYLCASSLVGAFYGYTFGSGTRLTVV.

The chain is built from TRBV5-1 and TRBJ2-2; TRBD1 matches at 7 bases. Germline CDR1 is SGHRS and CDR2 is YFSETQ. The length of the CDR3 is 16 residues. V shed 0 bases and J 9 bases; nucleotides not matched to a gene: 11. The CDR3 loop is CASSLALDRSYRELFF. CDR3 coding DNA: TGCGCCAGCAGCTTGGCCTTGGACAGGTCCTACCGGGAGCTGTTTTTT.

The chain's CDR3 is CSALSWDTQYF. CDR3 sequence (DNA): TGCAGTGCTCTCAGTTGGGATACGCAGTATTTT. The V call is TRBV20-1, the J call TRBJ2-3; no firm D call. Germline CDR1 is DFQATT and CDR2 is SNEGSKA (reference sequence). V lost 5 bases, J lost 6 bases, and 9 bases lay in between. The CDR3 extends over 11 amino acids.

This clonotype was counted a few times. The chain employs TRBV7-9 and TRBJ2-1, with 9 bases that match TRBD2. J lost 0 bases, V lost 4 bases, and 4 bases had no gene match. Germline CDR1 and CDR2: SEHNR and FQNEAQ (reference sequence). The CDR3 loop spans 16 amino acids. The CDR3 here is CASSSTSGDSYNEQFF. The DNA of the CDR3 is TGTGCCAGCAGCTCGACTAGCGGTGACTCCTACAATGAGCAGTTCTTC.

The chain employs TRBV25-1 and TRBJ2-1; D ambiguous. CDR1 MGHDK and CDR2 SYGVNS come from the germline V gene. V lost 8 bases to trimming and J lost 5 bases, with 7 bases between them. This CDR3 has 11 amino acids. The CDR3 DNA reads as TGTGCCAGCCCCCGAGACAATGAGCAGTTCTTC. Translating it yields CASPRDNEQFF.

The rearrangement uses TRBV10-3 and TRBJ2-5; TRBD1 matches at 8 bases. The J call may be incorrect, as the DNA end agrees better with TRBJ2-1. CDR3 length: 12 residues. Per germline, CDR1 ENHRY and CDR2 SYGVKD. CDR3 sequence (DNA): TGTGTCGGGACAGGAGGGGGAACTGAGCAGTTCTTC. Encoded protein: CVGTGGGTEQFF.